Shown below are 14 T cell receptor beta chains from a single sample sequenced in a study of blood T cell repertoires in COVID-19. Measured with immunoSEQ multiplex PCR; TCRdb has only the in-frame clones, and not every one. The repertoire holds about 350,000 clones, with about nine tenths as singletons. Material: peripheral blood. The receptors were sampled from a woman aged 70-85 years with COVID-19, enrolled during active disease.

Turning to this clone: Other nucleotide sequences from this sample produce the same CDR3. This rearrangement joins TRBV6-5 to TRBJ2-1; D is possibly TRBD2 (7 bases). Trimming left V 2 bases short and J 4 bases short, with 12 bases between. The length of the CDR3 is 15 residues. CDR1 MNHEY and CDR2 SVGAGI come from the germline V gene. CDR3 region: CASSYRGGTYNEQFF. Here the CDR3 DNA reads TGTGCCAGCAGTTACAGGGGGGGGACTTACAATGAGCAGTTCTTC.

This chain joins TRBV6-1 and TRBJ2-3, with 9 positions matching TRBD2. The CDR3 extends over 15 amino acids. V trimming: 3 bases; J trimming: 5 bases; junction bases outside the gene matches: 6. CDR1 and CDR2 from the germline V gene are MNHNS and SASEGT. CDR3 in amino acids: CASSDGRGGRDTQYF. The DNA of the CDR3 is TGTGCCAGCAGTGATGGGCGGGGGGGCCGAGATACGCAGTATTTT.

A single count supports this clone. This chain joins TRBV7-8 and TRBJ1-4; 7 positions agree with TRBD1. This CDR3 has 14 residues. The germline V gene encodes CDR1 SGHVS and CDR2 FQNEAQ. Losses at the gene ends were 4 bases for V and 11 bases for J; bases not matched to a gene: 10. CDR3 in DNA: TGTGCCAGCAGCTCCTATGGCTTACAGGGGAAACTGTTTTTT. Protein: CASSSYGLQGKLFF. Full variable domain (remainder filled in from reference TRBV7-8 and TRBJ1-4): GAGVSQSPRYKVAKRGQDVALRCDPISGHVSLFWYQQALGQGPEFLTYFQNEAQLDKSGLPSDRFFAERPEGSVSTLKIQRTQQEDSAVYLCASSSYGLQGKLFFGSGTQLSVL.

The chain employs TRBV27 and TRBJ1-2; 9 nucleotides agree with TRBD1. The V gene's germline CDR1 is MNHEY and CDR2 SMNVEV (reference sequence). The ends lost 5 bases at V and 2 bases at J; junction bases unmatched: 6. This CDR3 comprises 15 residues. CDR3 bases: TGTGCCAGCAGTCCCCGACAGGGGGGGAACTATGGCTACACCTTC. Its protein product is CASSPRQGGNYGYTF.

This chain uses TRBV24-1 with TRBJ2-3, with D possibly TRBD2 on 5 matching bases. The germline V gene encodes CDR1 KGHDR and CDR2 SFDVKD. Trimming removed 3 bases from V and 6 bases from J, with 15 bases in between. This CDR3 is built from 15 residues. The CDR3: CATSDPTLLADTQYF. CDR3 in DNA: TGTGCCACCAGTGATCCAACCCTGCTAGCCGATACGCAGTATTTT.

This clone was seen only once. The chain's CDR3 is CASSQASGYTGELFF. CDR3 in DNA: TGCGCCAGCAGCCAAGCTAGCGGGTACACCGGGGAGCTGTTTTTT. V gene TRBV4-1 combines with J gene TRBJ2-2; 8 bases are shared with TRBD2. V shed 1 base, J shed 3 bases, and the junction held 1 base outside the gene matches. Germline CDR1 is MGHRA and CDR2 is YSYEKL. The CDR3 is 15 residues long.

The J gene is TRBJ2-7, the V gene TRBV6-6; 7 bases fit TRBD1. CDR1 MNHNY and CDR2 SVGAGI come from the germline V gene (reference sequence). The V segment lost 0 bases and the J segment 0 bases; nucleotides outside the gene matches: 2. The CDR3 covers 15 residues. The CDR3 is CASSYSKGASYEQYF. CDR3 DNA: TGTGCCAGCAGTTACTCGAAGGGGGCCTCCTACGAGCAGTACTTC.

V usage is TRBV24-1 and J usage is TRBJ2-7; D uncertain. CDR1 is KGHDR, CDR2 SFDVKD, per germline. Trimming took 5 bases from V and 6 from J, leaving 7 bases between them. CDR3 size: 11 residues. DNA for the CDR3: TGTGCCACCAGTGCCGCCGGCGAGCAGTACTTC. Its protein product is CATSAAGEQYF.

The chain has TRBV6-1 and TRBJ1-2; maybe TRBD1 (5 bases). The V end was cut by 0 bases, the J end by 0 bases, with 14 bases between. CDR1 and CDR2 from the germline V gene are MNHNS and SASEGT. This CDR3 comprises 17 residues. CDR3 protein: CASSEAVAGKPNYGYTF. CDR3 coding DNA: TGTGCCAGCAGTGAAGCGGTGGCAGGGAAGCCTAACTATGGCTACACCTTC.

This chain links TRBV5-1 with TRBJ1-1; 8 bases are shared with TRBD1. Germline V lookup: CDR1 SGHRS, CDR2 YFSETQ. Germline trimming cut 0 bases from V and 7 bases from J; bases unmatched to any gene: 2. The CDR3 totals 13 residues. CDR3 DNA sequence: TGCGCCAGCAGCTTGGACAGGGGGAATGAAGCTTTCTTT. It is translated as CASSLDRGNEAFF. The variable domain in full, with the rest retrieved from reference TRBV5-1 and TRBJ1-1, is KAGVTQTPRYLIKTRGQQVTLSCSPISGHRSVSWYQQTPGQGLQFLFEYFSETQRNKGNFPGRFSGRQFSNSRSEMNVSTLELGDSALYLCASSLDRGNEAFFGQGTRLTVV.

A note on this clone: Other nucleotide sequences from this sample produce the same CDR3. The CDR3 bases are TGTGCCAGCAGTCTAACAGGTTTCTCCTACGAGCAGTACTTC. Protein: CASSLTGFSYEQYF. This chain links TRBV27 with TRBJ2-7; TRBD1 is a possible D gene (5 bases). Germline V CDR1 and CDR2: MNHEY, SMNVEV (reference sequence). Trimming removed 5 bases from V and 0 bases from J, with 11 bases in between. This CDR3 region has 14 residues.

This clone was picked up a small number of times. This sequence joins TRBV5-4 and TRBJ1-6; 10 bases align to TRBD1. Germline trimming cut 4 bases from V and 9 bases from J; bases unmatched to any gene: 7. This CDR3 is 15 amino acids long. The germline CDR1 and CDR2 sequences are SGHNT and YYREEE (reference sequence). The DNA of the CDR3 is TGTGCCAGCAGCCATCCCGACAGGGGGCTTTCACCCCTCCACTTT. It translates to CASSHPDRGLSPLHF.

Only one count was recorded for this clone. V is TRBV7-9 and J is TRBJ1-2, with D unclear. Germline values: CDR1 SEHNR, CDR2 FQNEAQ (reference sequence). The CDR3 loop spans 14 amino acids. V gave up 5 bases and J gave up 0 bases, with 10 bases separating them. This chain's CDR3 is CASSTSSPNYGYTF. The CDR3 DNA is TGTGCCAGCAGCACTTCGTCCCCTAACTATGGCTACACCTTC. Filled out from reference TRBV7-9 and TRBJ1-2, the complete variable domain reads DTGVSQNPRHKITKRGQNVTFRCDPISEHNRLYWYRQTLGQGPEFLTYFQNEAQLEKSRLLSDRFSAERPKGSFSTLEIQRTEQGDSAMYLCASSTSSPNYGYTFGSGTRLTVV.

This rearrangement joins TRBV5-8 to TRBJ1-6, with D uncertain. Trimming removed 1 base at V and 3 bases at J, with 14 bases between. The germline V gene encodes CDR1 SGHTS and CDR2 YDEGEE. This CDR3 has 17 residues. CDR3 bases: TGTGCCAGCAGCTTGACCCTTCATGAACTCTATAATTCACCCCTCCACTTT. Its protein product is CASSLTLHELYNSPLHF.